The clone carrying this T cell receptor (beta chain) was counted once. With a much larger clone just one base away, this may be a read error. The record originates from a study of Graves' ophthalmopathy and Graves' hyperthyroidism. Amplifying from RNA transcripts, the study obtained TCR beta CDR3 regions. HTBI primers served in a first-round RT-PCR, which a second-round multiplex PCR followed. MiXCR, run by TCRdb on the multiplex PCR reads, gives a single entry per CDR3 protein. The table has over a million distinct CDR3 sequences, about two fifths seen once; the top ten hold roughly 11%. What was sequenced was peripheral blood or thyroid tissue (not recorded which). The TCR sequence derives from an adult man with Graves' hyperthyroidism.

CDR3 nucleotide sequence: TGCGCCAGCAGCCAAGCAAAGATGCGATCACCCCTCCACTTT. The encoded protein is CASSQAKMRSPLHF. This chain joins TRBV4-1 and TRBJ1-6, with D hard to call. The germline V gene encodes CDR1 MGHRA and CDR2 YSYEKL. CDR3 length: 14 amino acids. V lost 1 base, J lost 10 bases, and 11 bases lay in between.